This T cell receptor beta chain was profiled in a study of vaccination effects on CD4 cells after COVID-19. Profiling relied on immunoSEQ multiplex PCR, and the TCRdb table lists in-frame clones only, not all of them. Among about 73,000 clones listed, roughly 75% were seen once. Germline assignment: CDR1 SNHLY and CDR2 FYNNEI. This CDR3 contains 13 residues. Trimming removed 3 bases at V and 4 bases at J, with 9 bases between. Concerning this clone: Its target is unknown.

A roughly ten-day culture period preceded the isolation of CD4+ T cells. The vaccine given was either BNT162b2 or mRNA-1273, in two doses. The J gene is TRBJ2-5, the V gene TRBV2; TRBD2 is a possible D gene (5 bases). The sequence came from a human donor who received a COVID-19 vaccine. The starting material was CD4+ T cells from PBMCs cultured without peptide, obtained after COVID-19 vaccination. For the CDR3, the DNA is TGTGCCAGCAGTGACGTCGGAGGAGAGACCCAGTACTTC. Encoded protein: CASSDVGGETQYF.